What follows are 19 T cell receptor beta chains derived from one specimen sequenced in a study of cytomegalovirus exposure and HLA in healthy donors. Primers included in the PCR were 60 Vbeta and 13 Jbeta primers. Sequencing was performed with immunoSEQ multiplex PCR; in TCRdb, only in-frame clones are kept and a portion is missing. The sample yields more than 85,000 clones, 9.5% to 15% seen once. The specimen sequenced was PBMCs. These receptors were obtained from a man aged 35-49 years in good health and CMV-seropositive.

This sequence joins TRBV11-2 and TRBJ2-5; TRBD1 matches 7 bases. Germline values: CDR1 SGHAT, CDR2 FQNNGV. V trimming: 4 bases; J trimming: 2 bases; junction bases outside the gene matches: 7. The CDR3 has 15 residues. The CDR3 sequence: CASSSGTAIQETQYF. The CDR3 nucleotides read TGTGCCAGCAGCTCTGGGACAGCCATTCAAGAGACCCAGTACTTC.

The chain employs TRBV19 and TRBJ2-4; the D gene is possibly TRBD1 (6 bases). Trimming removed 4 bases at V and 8 bases at J, with 9 bases between. The CDR3 consists of 12 residues. Germline assignment: CDR1 LNHDA and CDR2 SQIVND (reference sequence). In DNA form, the CDR3 reads TGTGCCAGTAGTACATCAGGGGACATTCAGTACTTC. Encoded protein: CASSTSGDIQYF.

This clone was seen a handful of times. V usage is TRBV12-5 and J usage is TRBJ2-1, with TRBD2 matching over 7 bases. This CDR3 spans 16 amino acids. The ends lost 1 base at V and 3 bases at J; junction bases unmatched: 6. CDR1 and CDR2 (germline): LGHNT, FRNRAP. CDR3 residues: CASGLGGRDGYNEQFF. CDR3 bases: TGTGCTAGTGGTTTGGGTGGGAGGGATGGCTACAATGAGCAGTTCTTC.

This clone was recorded a few times. The rearrangement links TRBV5-1 to TRBJ1-3, with D unresolved. The germline gives CDR1 SGHRS, CDR2 YFSETQ. Trimming removed 3 bases from V and 0 bases from J, with 7 bases in between. The CDR3 totals 14 residues. Written as DNA, the CDR3 is TGCGCCAGCAGCTGGGAGAACTCTGGAAACACCATATATTTT. It is translated as CASSWENSGNTIYF.

This clone showed up just a few times. The CDR3 coding sequence is TGTGCCAGCAGCCTCGACAGGGGGCACGGTCAGCCCCAGCATTTT. Protein product: CASSLDRGHGQPQHF. The gene calls are TRBV7-2 and TRBJ1-5; the match to TRBD1 covers 10 bases. J lost 6 bases, V lost 5 bases, and 7 bases had no gene match. This CDR3 is built from 15 residues. Germline loops: CDR1 SGHTA, CDR2 FQGNSA.

The chain has TRBV9 and TRBJ2-5, with TRBD2 matching over 12 bases. V was pared by 0 bases and J by 5 bases, with 2 bases of the junction left unmatched. This CDR3 comprises 15 residues. Germline V gene lookup returns CDR1 SGDLS and CDR2 YYNGEE. CDR3 sequence (DNA): TGTGCCAGCAGCGTAGCTAGCGGGAGGGGGGAGACCCAGTACTTC. Residues: CASSVASGRGETQYF. Full variable domain (outside the CDR3, taken from reference TRBV9 and TRBJ2-5): DSGVTQTPKHLITATGQRVTLRCSPRSGDLSVYWYQQSLDQGLQFLIQYYNGEERAKGNILERFSAQQFPDLHSELNLSSLELGDSALYFCASSVASGRGETQYFGPGTRLLVL.

This clone was seen a few times. This chain joins TRBV18 and TRBJ2-7; D gene ambiguous. V was cut by 1 base and J by 1 base, with 8 bases left in between. From germline, CDR1 is KGHSH and CDR2 LQKENI. The CDR3 contains 14 residues. The CDR3 DNA is TGTGCCAGCTCACCACTGGGCTATTCCTACGAGCAGTACTTC. Translating it yields CASSPLGYSYEQYF.

As concerns this clone: In the same sample, other DNA sequences code for this CDR3. The rearrangement links TRBV21-1 to TRBJ1-2; the table assigns TRBD1, which was not confirmed against the DNA. TRBV21-1 is tagged as a pseudogene. CDR3 length: 17 residues. DNA for the CDR3: TGTGCCAGAGAGGACAGGGGGTTATCCCGCCCAAACTATGGCTACACCTTC. This translates into CAREDRGLSRPNYGYTF.

This chain uses TRBV5-1 with TRBJ1-2; D perhaps matches TRBD1 (5 bases). Trimming removed 0 bases from V and 2 bases from J, with 17 bases in between. Germline V CDR1 and CDR2: SGHRS, YFSETQ. The length of the CDR3 is 17 residues. The CDR3 sequence is CASSLGIQAGLNYGYTF. CDR3 DNA: TGCGCCAGCAGCTTGGGGATTCAAGCGGGGCTAAACTATGGCTACACCTTC.

This clone has more than one count but fewer than ten. The V and J genes are TRBV10-1 and TRBJ2-3; 7 bases are a match to TRBD2. V gave up 4 bases and J gave up 4 bases; unmatched junction bases: 5. The CDR3 runs 14 residues. The germline V gene encodes CDR1 WNHNN and CDR2 SYGVQD (reference sequence). The CDR3 sequence: CASSGAGAADTQYF. Here the CDR3 DNA reads TGCGCCAGCAGTGGGGCGGGAGCGGCAGATACGCAGTATTTT.

This clone was recorded a few times. V gene TRBV11-3 combines with J gene TRBJ2-5; tentatively, D is TRBD2 (6 bases). V lost 3 bases, J lost 5 bases, and 10 bases lay in between. This CDR3 spans 13 amino acids. Per the germline V gene, CDR1 is SGHNT and CDR2 is YENEEA. CDR3 amino acids: CASSFGSRETQYF. The CDR3 region has the DNA TGTGCCAGCAGCTTCGGGAGTCGGGAGACCCAGTACTTC.

The J gene is TRBJ2-5, the V gene TRBV5-1, with 7 bases aligning to TRBD2. CDR3 size: 14 residues. Germline lookup yields CDR1 SGHRS and CDR2 YFSETQ. J lost 5 bases, V lost 0 bases, and 4 bases had no gene match. CDR3 sequence: CASSLVPGGETQYF. The CDR3 DNA follows: TGCGCCAGCAGCTTGGTTCCCGGGGGGGAGACCCAGTACTTC.

This clone came up a few times. This sequence joins TRBV13 and TRBJ2-2; a possible D gene is TRBD2 (6 bases). Trimming left V 3 bases short and J 8 bases short, with 13 bases between. The CDR3 length is 14 residues. The germline V gene has CDR1 PRHDT and CDR2 FYEKMQ (reference sequence). Here the CDR3 DNA reads TGTGCCAGCAGCTTCACTAGCTTGGATGGGGAGCTGTTTTTT. Protein: CASSFTSLDGELFF. Combining the CDR3 with reference TRBV13 and TRBJ2-2 gives the whole variable domain AAGVIQSPRHLIKEKRETATLKCYPIPRHDTVYWYQQGPGQDPQFLISFYEKMQSDKGSIPDRFSAQQFSDYHSELNMSSLELGDSALYFCASSFTSLDGELFFGEGSRLTVL.

The rearrangement joins TRBV5-1 to TRBJ2-1, with TRBD2 identical over 8 bases. Germline-derived CDR1 and CDR2 are SGHRS and YFSETQ. This CDR3 has 15 residues. V dropped 2 bases and J dropped 5; count of bases not matched to a gene: 6. The CDR3 nucleotides read TGCGCCAGCAGCTTCAGTGGCGGGAGGAACAATGAGCAGTTCTTC. Translation: CASSFSGGRNNEQFF.

This clone has a handful of counts. The V gene is TRBV2, the J gene TRBJ1-4; no reliable D call. Germline values: CDR1 SNHLY, CDR2 FYNNEI. V was cut by 3 bases and J by 4 bases, with 6 bases left in between. This CDR3 region has 13 residues. The CDR3 reads CASSEGRNEKLFF. The CDR3 DNA sequence: TGTGCCAGCAGTGAGGGCCGTAATGAAAAACTGTTTTTT.

This clone came up a few times. The J gene is TRBJ2-2, the V gene TRBV9; TRBD1 might be the D (6 bases). V dropped 0 bases and J dropped 6 bases, with 12 bases sitting between them. From germline, CDR1 is SGDLS and CDR2 YYNGEE. This CDR3 has 15 amino acids. The CDR3 spells CASSVEVTGPGELFF. The CDR3 DNA follows: TGTGCCAGCAGCGTAGAGGTAACAGGGCCCGGGGAGCTGTTTTTT.

This clone turned up a few times. The gene calls are TRBV6-5 and TRBJ2-2, with D perhaps matching TRBD1 (6 bases). CDR3 length equals 13 residues. The germline CDR1 and CDR2 sequences are MNHEY and SVGAGI. Trimming removed 2 bases at V and 6 bases at J, with 7 bases between. CDR3 sequence: CASSYPGAGELFF. Written as DNA, the CDR3 is TGTGCCAGCAGTTACCCAGGGGCCGGGGAGCTGTTTTTT.

The chain couples TRBV12-5 to TRBJ2-7; TRBD2 agrees at 11 bases. V dropped 5 bases and J dropped 6; count of bases not matched to a gene: 15. This CDR3 region has 17 residues. CDR1 LGHNT and CDR2 FRNRAP come from the germline V gene. Here the CDR3 DNA reads TGTGCTAGTGGTCCAGCTAAGGTTATAGCGGGAGGGCTCGAGCAGTACTTC. It yields the protein CASGPAKVIAGGLEQYF.

This chain uses TRBV29-1 with TRBJ1-2, with D possibly being TRBD1 (5 bases). Trimming cost V 4 bases and J 9 bases, with 15 bases left between them. Germline assignment: CDR1 SQVTM and CDR2 ANQGSEA. The CDR3 consists of 12 residues. CDR3 DNA sequence: TGCAGCGTTGGGGGGGGAGGATATTGCTACACCTTC. Its translation is CSVGGGGYCYTF.